Listed here is a single T cell receptor (beta chain). The data stem from a study of blood T cell repertoires in COVID-19. Background on the study: The study counted Cohort 3 donors as recovered given two negative PCRs, clearance, or symptom resolution.

Original handling: It was from reference gene primer amplification that nucleated cell counts were estimated. Measured with immunoSEQ multiplex PCR; TCRdb has only the in-frame clones, and not every one. The D gene and trimming were derived from the DNA, and the V and J assignments and clone size from that table. The sample carries 250,000 to 300,000 clones, 88% recorded once. In germline, CDR1 is SGHDT, CDR2 YYEEEE. The V gene end was trimmed by 5 bases and the J gene end by 3 bases; junction bases not matched to a gene: 9. The CDR3 runs to 15 residues. Those enrolled, adults aged 18 to 89 years, came from around 25 US areas. In assigning cohorts, the study relied on participant-reported clinical history.

The receptor comes from a woman aged 55-69 years in a cohort exposed to, infected with or recovered from COVID-19 (not recorded which). V is TRBV5-6 and J is TRBJ1-1; TRBD1 matches at 8 bases. The sample taken for sequencing was PBMCs or T cells enriched from blood (not recorded which). CDR3 sequence: CASREQGARDTEAFF. The CDR3 DNA is TGTGCCAGCAGGGAGCAGGGGGCGCGGGACACTGAAGCTTTCTTT.